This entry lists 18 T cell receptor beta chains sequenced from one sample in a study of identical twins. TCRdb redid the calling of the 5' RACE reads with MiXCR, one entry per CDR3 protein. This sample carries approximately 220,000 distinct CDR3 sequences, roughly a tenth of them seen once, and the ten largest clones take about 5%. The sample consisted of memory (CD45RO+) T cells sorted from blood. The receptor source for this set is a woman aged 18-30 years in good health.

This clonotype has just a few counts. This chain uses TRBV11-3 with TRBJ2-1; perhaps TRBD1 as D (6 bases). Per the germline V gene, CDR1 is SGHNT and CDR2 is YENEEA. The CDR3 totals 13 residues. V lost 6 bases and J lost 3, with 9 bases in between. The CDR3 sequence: CASRGALYNEQFF. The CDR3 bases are TGTGCCAGCAGGGGGGCCCTCTACAATGAGCAGTTCTTC. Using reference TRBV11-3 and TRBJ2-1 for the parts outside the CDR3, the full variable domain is EAGVVQSPRYKIIEKKQPVAFWCNPISGHNTLYWYLQNLGQGPELLIRYENEEAVDDSQLPKDRFSAERLKGVDSTLKIQPAELGDSAVYLCASRGALYNEQFFGPGTRLTVL.

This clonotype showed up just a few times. This chain's CDR3 is CASSLRTSGRLSGEQYF. In DNA, the CDR3 is TGTGCCAGCAGTTTAAGGACTAGCGGGAGGCTCTCGGGGGAGCAGTACTTC. The chain recombines TRBV12-3 or TRBV12-4 with TRBJ2-7; 14 bases line up with TRBD2. Losses at the gene ends were 2 bases for V and 7 bases for J; bases not matched to a gene: 10. The CDR3 covers 17 residues.

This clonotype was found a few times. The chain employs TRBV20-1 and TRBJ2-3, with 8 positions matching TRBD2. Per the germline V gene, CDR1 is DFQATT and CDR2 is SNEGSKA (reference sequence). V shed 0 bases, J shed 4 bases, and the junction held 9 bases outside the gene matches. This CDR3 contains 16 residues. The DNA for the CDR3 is TGCAGTGCTAGAGATCCCCCCCGGGGGGGCCCAGATACGCAGTATTTT. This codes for CSARDPPRGGPDTQYF.

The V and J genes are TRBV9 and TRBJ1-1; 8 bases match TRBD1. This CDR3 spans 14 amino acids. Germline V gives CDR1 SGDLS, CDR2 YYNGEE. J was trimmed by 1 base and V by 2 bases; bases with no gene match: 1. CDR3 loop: CASSVGQANTEAFF. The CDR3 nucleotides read TGTGCCAGCAGCGTGGGACAGGCGAACACTGAAGCTTTCTTT.

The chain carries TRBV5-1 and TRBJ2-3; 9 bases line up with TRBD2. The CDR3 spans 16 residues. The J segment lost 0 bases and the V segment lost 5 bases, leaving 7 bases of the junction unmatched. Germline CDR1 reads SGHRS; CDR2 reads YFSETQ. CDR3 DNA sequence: TGCGCCAGCAGTCGGACTAGCGCGGATAGCACAGATACGCAGTATTTT. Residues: CASSRTSADSTDTQYF.

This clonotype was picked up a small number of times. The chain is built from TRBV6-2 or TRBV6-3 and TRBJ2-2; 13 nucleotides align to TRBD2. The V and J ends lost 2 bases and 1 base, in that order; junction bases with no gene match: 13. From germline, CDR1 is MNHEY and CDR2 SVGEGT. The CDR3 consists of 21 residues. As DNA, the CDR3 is TGTGCCAGCAGTTACCCGCCCGCCGGGACTAGCGGGACCCAGAACACCGGGGAGCTGTTTTTT. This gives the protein CASSYPPAGTSGTQNTGELFF.

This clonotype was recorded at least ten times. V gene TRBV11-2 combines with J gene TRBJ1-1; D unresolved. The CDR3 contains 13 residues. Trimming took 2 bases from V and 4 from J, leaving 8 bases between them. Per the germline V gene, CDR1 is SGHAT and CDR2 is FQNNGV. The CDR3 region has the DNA TGTGCCAGCAGCTTAAAGAGCGGCACTGAAGCTTTCTTT. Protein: CASSLKSGTEAFF.

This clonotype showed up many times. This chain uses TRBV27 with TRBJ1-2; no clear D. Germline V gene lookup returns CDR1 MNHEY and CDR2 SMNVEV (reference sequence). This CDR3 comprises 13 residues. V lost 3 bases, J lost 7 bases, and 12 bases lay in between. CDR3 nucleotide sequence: TGTGCCAGCAGTTTTGGGGTTGATTTTGGCTACACCTTC. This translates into CASSFGVDFGYTF.

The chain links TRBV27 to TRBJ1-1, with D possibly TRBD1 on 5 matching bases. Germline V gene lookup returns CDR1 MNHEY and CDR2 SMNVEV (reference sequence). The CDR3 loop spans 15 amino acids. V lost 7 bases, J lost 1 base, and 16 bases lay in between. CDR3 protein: CASNLEGYPNTEAFF. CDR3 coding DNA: TGTGCCAGCAACCTCGAGGGGTACCCGAACACTGAAGCTTTCTTT.

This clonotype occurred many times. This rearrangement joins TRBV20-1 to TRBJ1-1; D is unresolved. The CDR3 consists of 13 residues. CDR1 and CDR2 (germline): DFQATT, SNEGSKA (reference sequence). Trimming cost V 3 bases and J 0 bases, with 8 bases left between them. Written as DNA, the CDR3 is TGCAGTGCTAGGGGAACAGTGAACACTGAAGCTTTCTTT. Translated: CSARGTVNTEAFF.

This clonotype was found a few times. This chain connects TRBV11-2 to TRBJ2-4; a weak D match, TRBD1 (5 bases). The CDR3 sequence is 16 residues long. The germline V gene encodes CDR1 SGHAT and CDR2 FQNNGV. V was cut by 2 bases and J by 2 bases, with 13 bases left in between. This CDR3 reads CASSLSARATKNIQYF. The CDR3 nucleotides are TGTGCCAGCAGCTTATCGGCCAGGGCGACCAAAAACATTCAGTACTTC.

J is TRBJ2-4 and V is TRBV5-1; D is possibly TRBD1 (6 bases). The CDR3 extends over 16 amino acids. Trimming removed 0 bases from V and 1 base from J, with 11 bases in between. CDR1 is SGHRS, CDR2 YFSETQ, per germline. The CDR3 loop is CASSLDGGSAKNIQYF. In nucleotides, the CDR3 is TGCGCCAGCAGCTTGGATGGGGGCAGCGCCAAAAACATTCAGTACTTC.

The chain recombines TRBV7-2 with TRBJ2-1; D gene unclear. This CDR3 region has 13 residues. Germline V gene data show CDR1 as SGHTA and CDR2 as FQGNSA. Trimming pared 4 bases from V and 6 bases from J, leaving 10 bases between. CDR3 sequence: CASSSSCCNEQFF. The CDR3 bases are TGTGCCAGCAGCTCGAGCTGCTGCAATGAGCAGTTCTTC.

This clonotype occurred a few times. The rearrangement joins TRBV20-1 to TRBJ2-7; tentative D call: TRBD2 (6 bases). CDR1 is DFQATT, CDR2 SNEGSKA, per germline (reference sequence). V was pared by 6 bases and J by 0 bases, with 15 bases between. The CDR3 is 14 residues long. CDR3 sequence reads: CSANGGFLSYEQYF. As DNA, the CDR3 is TGCAGTGCGAACGGGGGTTTCCTCTCCTACGAGCAGTACTTC.

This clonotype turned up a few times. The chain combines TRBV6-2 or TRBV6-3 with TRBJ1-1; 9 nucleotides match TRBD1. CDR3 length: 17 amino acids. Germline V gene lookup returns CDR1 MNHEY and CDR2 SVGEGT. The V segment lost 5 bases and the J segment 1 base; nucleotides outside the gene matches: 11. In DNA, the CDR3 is TGTGCCAGCAGTCGATATTACGGACAGGGGAGGAACACTGAAGCTTTCTTT. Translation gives CASSRYYGQGRNTEAFF.

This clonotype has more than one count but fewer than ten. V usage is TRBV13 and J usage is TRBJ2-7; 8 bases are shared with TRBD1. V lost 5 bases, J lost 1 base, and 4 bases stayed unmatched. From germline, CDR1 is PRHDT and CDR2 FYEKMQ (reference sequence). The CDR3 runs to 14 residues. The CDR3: CASSPYRGSYEQYF. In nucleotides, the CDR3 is TGTGCCAGCAGCCCCTACAGGGGGTCCTACGAGCAGTACTTC.

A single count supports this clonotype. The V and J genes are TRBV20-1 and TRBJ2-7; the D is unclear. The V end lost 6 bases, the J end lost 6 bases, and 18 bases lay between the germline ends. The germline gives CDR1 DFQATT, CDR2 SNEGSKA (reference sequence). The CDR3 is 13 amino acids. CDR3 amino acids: CSAPTSTYGEQYF. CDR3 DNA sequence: TGCAGTGCCCCGACAAGTACCTACGGCGAGCAGTACTTC.

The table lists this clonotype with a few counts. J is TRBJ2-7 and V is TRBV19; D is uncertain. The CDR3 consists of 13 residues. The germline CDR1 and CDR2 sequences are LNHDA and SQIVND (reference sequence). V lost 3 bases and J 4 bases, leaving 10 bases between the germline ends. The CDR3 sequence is CASSMNKGYEQYF. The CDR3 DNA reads TGTGCCAGTAGTATGAACAAGGGATACGAGCAGTACTTC.